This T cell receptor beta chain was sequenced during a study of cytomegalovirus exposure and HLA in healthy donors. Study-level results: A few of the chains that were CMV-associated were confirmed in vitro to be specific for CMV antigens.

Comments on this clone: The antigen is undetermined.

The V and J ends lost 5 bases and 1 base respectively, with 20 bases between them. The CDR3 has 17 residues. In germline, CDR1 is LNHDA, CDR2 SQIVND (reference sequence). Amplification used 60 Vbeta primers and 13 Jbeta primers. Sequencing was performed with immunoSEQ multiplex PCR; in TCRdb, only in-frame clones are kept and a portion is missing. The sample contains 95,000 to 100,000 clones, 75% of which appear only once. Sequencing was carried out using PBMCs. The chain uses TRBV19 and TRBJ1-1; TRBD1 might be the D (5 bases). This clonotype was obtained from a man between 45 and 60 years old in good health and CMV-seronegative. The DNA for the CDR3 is TGTGCCAGTAGTCCCTTAGGGCCAGGGAGGCAGAACACTGAAGCTTTCTTT. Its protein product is CASSPLGPGRQNTEAFF.